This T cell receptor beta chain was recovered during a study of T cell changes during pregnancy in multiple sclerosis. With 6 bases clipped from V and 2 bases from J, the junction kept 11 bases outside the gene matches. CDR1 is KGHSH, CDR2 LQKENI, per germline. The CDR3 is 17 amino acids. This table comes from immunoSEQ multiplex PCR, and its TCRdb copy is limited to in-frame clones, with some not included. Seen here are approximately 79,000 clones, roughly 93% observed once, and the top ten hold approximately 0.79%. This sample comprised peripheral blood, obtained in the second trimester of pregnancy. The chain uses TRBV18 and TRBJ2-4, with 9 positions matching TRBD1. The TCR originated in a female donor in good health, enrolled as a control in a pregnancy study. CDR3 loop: CASSPTGTGHTKNIQYF. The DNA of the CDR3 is TGTGCCAGCTCGCCCACCGGGACAGGGCATACCAAAAACATTCAGTACTTC.